Presented here are 21 T cell receptor beta chains from one specimen sequenced in a study of blood T cell repertoires in COVID-19. Libraries were prepared by immunoSEQ multiplex PCR; TCRdb keeps only in-frame clonotypes and omits some of them. Of under 350,000 clones listed, approximately 86% were seen once; the top ten hold about 4.2%. Source material: PBMCs or T cells enriched from blood (not recorded which). These TCRs come from a woman aged 40-49 years with acute COVID-19.

The rearrangement uses TRBV5-1 and TRBJ1-3; D gene uncertain. The CDR3 sequence is 16 residues long. In germline, CDR1 is SGHRS, CDR2 YFSETQ. The V end lost 0 bases, the J end lost 0 bases, and 10 bases lay between the germline ends. The CDR3 DNA reads as TGCGCCAGCAGCTTGGGTGACAACAACTCTGGAAACACCATATATTTT. Protein product: CASSLGDNNSGNTIYF.

V gene TRBV5-8 combines with J gene TRBJ2-1; D remains ambiguous. The CDR3 is 17 amino acids. Trimming stripped 0 bases from V and 1 base from J, with 14 bases between. Germline V CDR1 and CDR2: SGHTS, YDEGEE. CDR3 amino acids: CASSLGASTISYNEQFF. DNA for the CDR3: TGTGCCAGCAGCTTGGGGGCATCGACGATATCCTACAATGAGCAGTTCTTC.

The chain is built from TRBV27 and TRBJ2-3, with 7 nucleotides matching TRBD1. The V segment lost 7 bases and the J segment 0 bases; nucleotides outside the gene matches: 10. There are 16 residues in the CDR3. From germline, CDR1 is MNHEY and CDR2 SMNVEV (reference sequence). CDR3 bases: TGTGCCAGCACCGCCCGACAGGGCCCTAGCACAGATACGCAGTATTTT. Its translation: CASTARQGPSTDTQYF.

V is TRBV5-1 and J is TRBJ2-5; weak D call: TRBD2 (6 bases). The germline CDR1 and CDR2 sequences are SGHRS and YFSETQ. V was clipped by 4 bases and J by 5 bases, with 15 bases between them. This CDR3 is 14 amino acids long. This CDR3 reads CASSPGLPPETQYF. The CDR3 bases are TGCGCCAGCAGCCCGGGACTCCCCCCGGAGACCCAGTACTTC.

The V and J genes are TRBV7-2 and TRBJ2-5, with D unclear. V was shortened by 3 bases and J by 3 bases, with 8 bases between the two germline ends. There are 13 residues in the CDR3. Germline lookup yields CDR1 SGHTA and CDR2 FQGNSA. CDR3 nucleotide sequence: TGTGCCAGCAGCTTCGTAAGAGAAGAGACCCAGTACTTC. Its protein product is CASSFVREETQYF.

The gene calls are TRBV3-1 (or the pseudogene TRBV3-2) and TRBJ1-2; D might be TRBD1 (5 bases). Germline V gene sequence: CDR1 LGHDT, CDR2 YNNKEL (reference sequence). Trimming removed 6 bases from V and 8 bases from J, with 16 bases in between. This CDR3 has 13 residues. The CDR3 loop reads CASRGGFTSGYTF. The CDR3 nucleotides are TGTGCCAGCAGGGGGGGGTTTACTAGCGGCTACACCTTC.

The J gene is TRBJ1-5, the V gene TRBV2; tentative D call: TRBD1 (5 bases). The germline V and J ends were trimmed by 6 bases and 0 bases, with 24 bases remaining between them. Germline CDR1 reads SNHLY; CDR2 reads FYNNEI. This CDR3 is 19 amino acids long. CDR3 DNA: TGTGCCAGCAGCCCCCCCAGGGAACCGCAGGGAAATAGCAATCAGCCCCAGCATTTT. Translated: CASSPPREPQGNSNQPQHF.

The gene calls are TRBV3-1 (or the pseudogene TRBV3-2) and TRBJ1-1; D unclear. Germline-derived CDR1 and CDR2 are LGHDT and YNNKEL (reference sequence). The CDR3 extends over 13 amino acids. V lost 2 bases and J 3 bases, leaving 7 bases between the germline ends. The CDR3 coding sequence is TGTGCCAGCAGCCAAATGAGGTACACTGAAGCTTTCTTT. Amino acid sequence: CASSQMRYTEAFF.

The chain links TRBV18 to TRBJ1-1; D is possibly TRBD1 (6 bases). CDR1 is KGHSH, CDR2 LQKENI, per germline. This CDR3 has 14 residues. Trimming shortened V by 5 bases and J by 3 bases, and 13 bases separated the two germline ends. This chain's CDR3 is CASSKGGWDTEAFF. As DNA, the CDR3 is TGTGCCAGCTCAAAAGGGGGTTGGGACACTGAAGCTTTCTTT.

J is TRBJ1-6 and V is TRBV5-4, with D possibly matching TRBD1 (5 bases). With 5 bases removed from V and 11 bases from J, the gap between germline ends came to 20 bases. Germline V gene data show CDR1 as SGHNT and CDR2 as YYREEE (reference sequence). The CDR3 totals 15 residues. The CDR3 is CASSPGGVFPAPLHF. The CDR3 coding sequence is TGTGCCAGCAGTCCGGGAGGGGTTTTTCCCGCACCCCTCCACTTT. Based on the CDR3 plus reference TRBV5-4 and TRBJ1-6, the full variable domain is ETGVTQSPTHLIKTRGQQVTLRCSSQSGHNTVSWYQQALGQGPQFIFQYYREEENGRGNFPPRFSGLQFPNYSSELNVNALELDDSALYLCASSPGGVFPAPLHFGNGTRLTVT.

In this sample, this clone turned up once. This rearrangement joins TRBV11-2 to TRBJ1-2, with TRBD1 matching over 7 bases. CDR3 length equals 15 residues. Per germline, CDR1 SGHAT and CDR2 FQNNGV. Unmatched junction bases numbered 10, after V lost 1 base and J lost 8 bases. CDR3 coding DNA: TGTGCCAGCAGCTTAGCAACAGGGGTTGGGTTGGGCTACACCTTC. Protein: CASSLATGVGLGYTF. Full variable domain (rest looked up from reference TRBV11-2 and TRBJ1-2): EAGVAQSPRYKIIEKRQSVAFWCNPISGHATLYWYQQILGQGPKLLIQFQNNGVVDDSQLPKDRFSAERLKGVDSTLKIQPAKLEDSAVYLCASSLATGVGLGYTFGSGTRLTVV.

The CDR3, as DNA: TGTGCCAGCTCTGTCGGGGTAGGTGAGCAGTTCTTC. This sequence encodes CASSVGVGEQFF. The chain carries TRBV27 and TRBJ2-1, with D perhaps matching TRBD2 (5 bases). Germline CDR1 MNHEY, CDR2 SMNVEV (reference sequence). The V gene lost 8 bases and the J gene lost 9 bases, with 14 bases spanning the gap. The CDR3 sequence is 12 residues long.

The genes are TRBV6-5 and TRBJ1-2; 7 bases match TRBD1. CDR3 length: 12 residues. After removal of 4 bases from V and 5 bases from J, the junction contained 1 base not matched to a gene. The V gene's germline CDR1 is MNHEY and CDR2 SVGAGI. Written as DNA, the CDR3 is TGTGCCAGCAGTTCAGGGGGTTATGGCTACACCTTC. Amino acids: CASSSGGYGYTF.

This clone was counted only a few times. The chain carries TRBV29-1 and TRBJ1-2; 8 bases are shared with TRBD1. V lost 5 bases and J lost 2; bases outside the gene matches: 4. The germline V gene has CDR1 SQVTM and CDR2 ANQGSEA. The CDR3 is made up of 13 amino acids. The CDR3 nucleotides read TGCAGCGTTAGACAGGGGTTCAACTATGGCTACACCTTC. Translated, it gives CSVRQGFNYGYTF.

The table lists this clone with a count of one. V and J are TRBV7-2 and TRBJ2-1; 11 nucleotides agree with TRBD1. The V and J ends lost 1 base and 9 bases, in that order; junction bases with no gene match: 8. Germline V lookup: CDR1 SGHTA, CDR2 FQGNSA. The CDR3 extends over 16 amino acids. In nucleotides, the CDR3 is TGTGCCAGCAGCTTAGTAGGACAGGGGGCGCGAGGTGAGCAGTTCTTC. This encodes CASSLVGQGARGEQFF.

J is TRBJ1-5 and V is TRBV19; maybe TRBD1 (5 bases). Trimming left V 7 bases short and J 2 bases short, with 15 bases between. Germline V gene lookup returns CDR1 LNHDA and CDR2 SQIVND (reference sequence). This CDR3 is built from 15 residues. The CDR3 region has the DNA TGTGCCAGTACCTCGGGAGGGGTTGGCAATCAGCCCCAGCATTTT. It translates to CASTSGGVGNQPQHF.

CDR3 DNA sequence: TGTGCCAGCACCCGAGCGGGGAGCTCCTACGAGCAGTACTTC. It specifies CASTRAGSSYEQYF. The chain employs TRBV5-4 and TRBJ2-7; 7 bases match TRBD2. The V gene end was trimmed by 6 bases and the J gene end by 0 bases; junction bases not matched to a gene: 6. CDR1 and CDR2 from the germline V gene are SGHNT and YYREEE (reference sequence). This CDR3 region has 14 residues.

The chain links TRBV9 to TRBJ1-6; D is uncertain. The CDR3 contains 14 residues. The V end was cut by 0 bases, the J end by 6 bases, with 7 bases between. Germline V gene sequence: CDR1 SGDLS, CDR2 YYNGEE. CDR3 in amino acids: CASSVGTFNSPLHF. In DNA form, the CDR3 reads TGTGCCAGCAGCGTAGGGACTTTTAATTCACCCCTCCACTTT. The complete variable domain, with remaining parts taken from reference TRBV9 and TRBJ1-6, reads DSGVTQTPKHLITATGQRVTLRCSPRSGDLSVYWYQQSLDQGLQFLIQYYNGEERAKGNILERFSAQQFPDLHSELNLSSLELGDSALYFCASSVGTFNSPLHFGNGTRLTVT.

CDR3 nucleotides: TGTGCCAGCAGTAGCAGGGTCGGCTACACCTTC. It codes for CASSSRVGYTF. J is TRBJ1-2 and V is TRBV28; the D gene is possibly TRBD1 (5 bases). CDR3 length equals 11 residues. V lost 5 bases, J lost 8 bases, and 9 bases lay in between. Germline lookup yields CDR1 MDHEN and CDR2 SYDVKM.

The chain employs TRBV2 and TRBJ2-2; 11 bases fit TRBD2. Trimming at V came to 4 bases and at J to 7 bases, leaving 8 bases not matched to a gene. The CDR3 contains 16 residues. CDR1 and CDR2 from the germline V gene are SNHLY and FYNNEI. The CDR3 spells CASSALAGGRSGELFF. Here the CDR3 DNA reads TGTGCCAGCAGTGCTCTAGCGGGGGGCCGGAGCGGGGAGCTGTTTTTT.

This clone was recorded a few times. The chain has TRBV6-2 or TRBV6-3 and TRBJ2-2; 8 positions agree with TRBD1. Germline V gene lookup returns CDR1 MNHEY and CDR2 SVGEGT. This CDR3 is 16 amino acids long. V lost 5 bases and J lost 1; bases outside the gene matches: 6. The CDR3, as DNA: TGTGCCAGCAGTAACCCCGGGACAGGGAACACCGGGGAGCTGTTTTTT. It encodes CASSNPGTGNTGELFF.